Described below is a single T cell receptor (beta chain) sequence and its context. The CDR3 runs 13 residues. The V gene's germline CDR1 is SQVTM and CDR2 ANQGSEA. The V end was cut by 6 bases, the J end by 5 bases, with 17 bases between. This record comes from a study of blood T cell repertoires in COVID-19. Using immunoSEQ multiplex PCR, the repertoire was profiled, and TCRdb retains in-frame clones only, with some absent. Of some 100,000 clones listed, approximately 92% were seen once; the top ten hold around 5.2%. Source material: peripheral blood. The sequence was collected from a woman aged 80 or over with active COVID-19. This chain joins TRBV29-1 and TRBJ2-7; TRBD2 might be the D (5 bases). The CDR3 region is CSVTATRAHEQYF. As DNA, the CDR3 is TGCAGCGTCACCGCTACTAGGGCCCACGAGCAGTACTTC.